What follows are 3 T cell receptor beta chains derived from one specimen sequenced in a study of graft-versus-host responses after intestinal transplantation. Libraries were prepared by immunoSEQ multiplex PCR; TCRdb keeps only in-frame clonotypes and omits some of them. The table records about 39,000 clones, roughly nine tenths of them present only once. The material sequenced was PBMCs, taken 267 days after transplant. The receptors come from a human patient who received an intestinal transplant, so some T cells may come from the graft donor.

This clone was counted a single time. The chain uses TRBV14 and TRBJ2-3; TRBD1 matches at 8 bases. Germline trimming cut 4 bases from V and 1 base from J; bases unmatched to any gene: 7. CDR3 length: 16 amino acids. Per germline, CDR1 SGHDN and CDR2 FVKESK. The CDR3 here is CASSPRTGKGTDTQYF. The DNA for the CDR3 is TGTGCCAGCAGCCCTCGGACAGGGAAGGGCACAGATACGCAGTATTTT.

J is TRBJ2-7 and V is TRBV6-1; D is uncertain. The V end was cut by 5 bases, the J end by 5 bases, with 13 bases between. Looked up from germline, CDR1 is MNHNS and CDR2 is SASEGT. The CDR3 spans 13 residues. CDR3 in DNA: TGTGCCAGCAGTTCGGAGTTGGGTAACGAGCAGTACTTC. It codes for CASSSELGNEQYF.

The rearrangement uses TRBV4-1 and TRBJ2-7; the D gene is possibly TRBD1 (6 bases). The CDR3 spans 16 residues. Germline values: CDR1 MGHRA, CDR2 YSYEKL. The V end was cut by 2 bases, the J end by 6 bases, with 20 bases between. CDR3 loop: CASSQRSQGALFEQYF. The CDR3 coding sequence is TGCGCCAGCAGCCAAAGATCACAGGGCGCCCTGTTCGAGCAGTACTTC.